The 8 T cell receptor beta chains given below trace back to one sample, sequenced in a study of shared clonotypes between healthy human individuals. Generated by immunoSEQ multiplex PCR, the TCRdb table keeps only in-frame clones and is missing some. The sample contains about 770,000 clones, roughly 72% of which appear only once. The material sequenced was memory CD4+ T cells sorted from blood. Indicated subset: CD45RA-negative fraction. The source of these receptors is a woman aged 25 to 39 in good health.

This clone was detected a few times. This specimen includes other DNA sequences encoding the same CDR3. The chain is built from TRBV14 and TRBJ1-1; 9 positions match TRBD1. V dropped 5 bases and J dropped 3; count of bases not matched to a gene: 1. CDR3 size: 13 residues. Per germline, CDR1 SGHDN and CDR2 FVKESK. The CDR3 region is CASSRQGDTEAFF. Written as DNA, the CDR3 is TGTGCCAGCAGCAGACAGGGGGACACTGAAGCTTTCTTT.

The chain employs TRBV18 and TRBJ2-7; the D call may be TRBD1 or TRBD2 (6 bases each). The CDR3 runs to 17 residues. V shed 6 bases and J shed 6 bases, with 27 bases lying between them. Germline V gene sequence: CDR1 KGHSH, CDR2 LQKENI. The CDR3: CASSRTGGTMTGGEQYF. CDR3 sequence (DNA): TGTGCCAGCTCGCGGACCGGGGGCACTATGACTGGGGGCGAGCAGTACTTC.

The CDR3 region is CASSATQTTYGYTF. The CDR3, as DNA: TGTGCCAGCAGTGCGACACAGACAACCTATGGCTACACCTTC. This rearrangement joins TRBV6-5 to TRBJ1-2; D unclear. The CDR3 runs to 14 residues. Germline-derived CDR1 and CDR2 are MNHEY and SVGAGI. V was clipped by 5 bases and J by 4 bases, with 14 bases between them.

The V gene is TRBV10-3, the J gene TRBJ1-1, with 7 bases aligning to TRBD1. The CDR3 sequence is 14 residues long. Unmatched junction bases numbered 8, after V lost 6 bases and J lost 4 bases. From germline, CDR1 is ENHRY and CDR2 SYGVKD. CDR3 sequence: CAIRGQPSGTEAFF. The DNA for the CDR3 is TGTGCCATCAGGGGACAGCCCTCGGGCACTGAAGCTTTCTTT.

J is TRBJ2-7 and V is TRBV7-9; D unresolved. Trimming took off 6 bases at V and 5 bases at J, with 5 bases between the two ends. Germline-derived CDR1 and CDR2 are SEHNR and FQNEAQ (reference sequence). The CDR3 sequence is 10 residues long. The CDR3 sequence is CASRGDEQYF. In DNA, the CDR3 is TGTGCCAGCAGAGGAGACGAGCAGTACTTC.

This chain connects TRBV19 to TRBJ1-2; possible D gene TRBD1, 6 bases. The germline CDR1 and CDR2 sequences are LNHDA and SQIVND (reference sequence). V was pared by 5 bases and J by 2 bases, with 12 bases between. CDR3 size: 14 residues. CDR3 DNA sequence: TGTGCCAGTAGTGGTGACAGGATCAACTATGGCTACACCTTC. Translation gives CASSGDRINYGYTF.

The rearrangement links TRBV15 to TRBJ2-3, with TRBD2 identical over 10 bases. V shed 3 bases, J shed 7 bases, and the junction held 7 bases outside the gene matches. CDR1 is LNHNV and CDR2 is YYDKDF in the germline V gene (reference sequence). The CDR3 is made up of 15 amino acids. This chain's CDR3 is CATSSEAGGMNTQYF. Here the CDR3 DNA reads TGTGCCACCAGCAGCGAAGCGGGAGGGATGAATACGCAGTATTTT.

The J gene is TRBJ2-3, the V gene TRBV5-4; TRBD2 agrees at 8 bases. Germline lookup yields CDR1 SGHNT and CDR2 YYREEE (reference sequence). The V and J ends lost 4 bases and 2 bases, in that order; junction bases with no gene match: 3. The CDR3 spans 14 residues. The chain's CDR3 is CASSREGPTDTQYF. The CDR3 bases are TGTGCCAGCAGCCGGGAGGGCCCCACAGATACGCAGTATTTT.